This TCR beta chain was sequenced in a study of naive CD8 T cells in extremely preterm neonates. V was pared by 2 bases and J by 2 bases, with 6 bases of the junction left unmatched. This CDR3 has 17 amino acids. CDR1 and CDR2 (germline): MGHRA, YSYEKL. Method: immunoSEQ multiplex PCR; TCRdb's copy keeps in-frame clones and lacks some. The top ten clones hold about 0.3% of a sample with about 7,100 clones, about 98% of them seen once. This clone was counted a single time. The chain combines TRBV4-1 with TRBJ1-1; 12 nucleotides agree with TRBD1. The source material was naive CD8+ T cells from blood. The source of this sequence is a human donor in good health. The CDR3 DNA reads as TGCGCCAGCAGCCAATTACCGGGACAGGGGGCCAACACTGAAGCTTTCTTT. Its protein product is CASSQLPGQGANTEAFF.